This T cell receptor beta chain stems from a study of blood T cell repertoires in COVID-19. Study as a whole: Researchers got acute and convalescent COVID-19 samples from the United States, Italy and Spain.

Generated by immunoSEQ multiplex PCR, the TCRdb table keeps only in-frame clones and is missing some. The table shows fewer than 400,000 clones, with around 85% occurring only once. CDR1 and CDR2 (germline): SGHNT, YYREEE (reference sequence). The length of the CDR3 is 15 residues. V trimming: 4 bases; J trimming: 0 bases; junction bases outside the gene matches: 4. This chain joins TRBV5-4 and TRBJ1-3; 7 bases fit TRBD1. The TCR originated in a woman under 30 with acute or convalescent COVID-19. The source material was peripheral blood. CDR3 protein: CASSPDRASGNTIYF. Written as DNA, the CDR3 is TGTGCCAGCAGCCCCGACAGGGCCTCTGGAAACACCATATATTTT.